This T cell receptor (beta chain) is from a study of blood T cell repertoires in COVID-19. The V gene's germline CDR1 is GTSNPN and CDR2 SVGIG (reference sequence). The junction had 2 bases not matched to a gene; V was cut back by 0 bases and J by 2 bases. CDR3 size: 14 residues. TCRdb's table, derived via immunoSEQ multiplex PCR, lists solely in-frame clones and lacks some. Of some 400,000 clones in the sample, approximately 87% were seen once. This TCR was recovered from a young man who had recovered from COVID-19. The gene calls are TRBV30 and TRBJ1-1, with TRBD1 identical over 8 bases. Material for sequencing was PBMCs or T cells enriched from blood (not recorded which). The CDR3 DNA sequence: TGTGCCTGGAGTGTCGGGACAGGCAACACTGAAGCTTTCTTT. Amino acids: CAWSVGTGNTEAFF.